This T cell receptor beta chain was captured by sequencing in a study of blood T cell repertoires in COVID-19 (dated by TCRdb to the early 2020s). Describing the broader study: Collaborator samples came from the United States, Italy and Spain and covered acute and convalescent phases of COVID-19. The material from the prospective study consisted of cDNA or gDNA derived from T cells, B-cell-depleted T cells, or PBMCs. Sample metadata almost always included a de-identified subject ID, COVID-19 status, age in years and sex. The samples were drawn from two sources: the first 160 participants of the ongoing ImmuneRACE study, and over 950 subjects contributed by 6 global collaborators. Where available, HLA class I and class II types were obtained from metadata supplied by the sample provider rather than from assay-based typing. The repertoires were released in a freely available public database meant as a resource for research on the immune response to SARS-CoV-2. The dataset comprised deeply sampled blood TCRbeta repertoires from subjects exposed to, actively infected with, or recovered from COVID-19. Findings and caveats that apply to the study as a whole: The quantity of clinical and demographic metadata differed by source and by participant and was supplied without curation.

TCRbeta CDR3 regions were amplified from genomic DNA using the immunoSEQ Assay, a bias-controlled multiplex PCR. On the study's bioinformatics: The number of nucleated cells in each sample was estimated from the amplification of reference gene primers within the assay. Sequence reads were collapsed and filtered to measure the absolute abundance of every unique TCRbeta CDR3 rearrangement. Productive Simpson clonality was computed per sample as the square root of Simpson's diversity index over productive rearrangements. TCRdb holds this immuneACCESS table with in-frame rearrangements only. Some clones are missing; in checked studies, unresolved V genes explain under half, and the rest has no known cause. Clonal size and the V and J genes are those of that table, whereas D and trimming came from the DNA. This sample comprises roughly 500,000 clones, roughly 85% of them detected only once. Clones ranked in the top ten supply approximately 2.9% of the sample.

In the case of this clone: What this receptor recognizes is not known. Base qualities are not at hand, and no much larger clone is one base apart.

The germline V gene (reference sequence) yields SGHNT for CDR1 and YYREEE for CDR2. From the cysteine through the phenylalanine, the CDR3 covers 15 amino acids. Of all the DNA, just the CDR3 is kept, 45 bases in frame from base 1. The trim is 0 bases for V and 0 bases for J, with a gap of 8 bases between the germline ends. Whole blood was collected in K2EDTA tubes by collaborating institutions according to the institutions' own protocols. For TCRbeta analysis, collaborator samples were shipped as frozen whole blood, as isolated PBMCs, or as DNA extracted from either sample type. The sequenced sample was peripheral blood. Here the chain combines TRBV5-4 and TRBJ2-3, with TRBD2 as a weak D call on 5 bases. The sequence came from a human donor in a cohort sampled during active COVID-19. The nucleotides read TGTGCCAGCAGCTTGGACGGCGGGAGCACAGATACGCAGTATTTT. This codes for CASSLDGGSTDTQYF. Reference TRBV5-4 and TRBJ2-3 genes cover what lies past the CDR3, so the full variable domain is ETGVTQSPTHLIKTRGQQVTLRCSSQSGHNTVSWYQQALGQGPQFIFQYYREEENGRGNFPPRFSGLQFPNYSSELNVNALELDDSALYLCASSLDGGSTDTQYFGPGTRLTVL.